These 29 T cell receptor beta chains came from one sample sequenced in a study of shared clonotypes between healthy human individuals (dated by TCRdb to the early 2020s). The library relied on the immunoSEQ multiplex PCR assay. Drawn from immuneACCESS, this table holds only the in-frame rearrangements with V and J called that TCRdb kept. Clones are partly lost; checked studies trace under half to an unresolved V gene and leave the rest unexplained. In all, the sample holds hundreds of thousands of clones, and 97% of those were seen once. Jointly, the top ten make up 0.045% to 0.06% of the sample. The sample comprised naive CD4+ T cells sorted from blood. The meaning of the sample's cell subset or site label: CD45RA+ positively selected. Receptors originate from a woman between 25 and 40 years old in good health.

The V gene is TRBV27, the J gene TRBJ1-1; tentative D call: TRBD1 (6 bases). This CDR3 contains 16 residues. CDR1 and CDR2 from the germline V gene are MNHEY and SMNVEV (reference sequence). The ends were cut back, 1 base at V and 5 bases at J, with 17 bases in the middle. As DNA, the CDR3 is TGTGCCAGCAGTTTATACCGACTAGGGGGTCCGACTGAAGCTTTCTTT. It translates to CASSLYRLGGPTEAFF.

The DNA of the CDR3 is TGTGCCAGCAGTTCCGAGTCTGGGGCCAACGTCCTGACTTTC. Translated, it gives CASSSESGANVLTF. This rearrangement joins TRBV28 to TRBJ2-6, with D unclear. The V end lost 4 bases, the J end lost 1 base, and 5 bases lay between the germline ends. Germline-derived CDR1 and CDR2 are MDHEN and SYDVKM. CDR3 length: 14 residues.

V is TRBV28 and J is TRBJ1-1; D is uncertain. V lost 6 bases and J 1 base, leaving 9 bases between the germline ends. Germline V CDR1 and CDR2: MDHEN, SYDVKM. CDR3 length: 13 residues. The CDR3 here is CASREHENTEAFF. The DNA of the CDR3 is TGTGCCAGCAGAGAACACGAGAACACTGAAGCTTTCTTT.

Regarding this clone: The sample carries other DNA sequences with the same CDR3. V gene TRBV28 combines with J gene TRBJ1-1, with D tentatively TRBD1 (6 bases). Deletions cut 4 bases from V and 1 base from J, with 13 bases between. Germline CDR1 MDHEN, CDR2 SYDVKM. This CDR3 contains 15 residues. The CDR3 DNA sequence: TGTGCCAGCAGTTCCGGGGGGGGCGGGAACACTGAAGCTTTCTTT. Its protein is CASSSGGGGNTEAFF.

This chain joins TRBV5-1 and TRBJ2-4; the D is unclear. V was cut by 2 bases and J by 3 bases, with 12 bases left in between. From germline, CDR1 is SGHRS and CDR2 YFSETQ. The CDR3 loop spans 15 amino acids. CDR3 residues: CASSLGQLSKNIQYF. The CDR3 DNA sequence: TGCGCCAGCAGCTTAGGGCAGTTGAGCAAAAACATTCAGTACTTC.

J is TRBJ1-1 and V is TRBV27; D call uncertain. Germline lookup yields CDR1 MNHEY and CDR2 SMNVEV (reference sequence). The ends were cut back, 7 bases at V and 1 base at J, with 7 bases in the middle. The length of the CDR3 is 12 residues. The CDR3 nucleotides read TGTGCCAGCAATATAGAGAACACTGAAGCTTTCTTT. Its protein product is CASNIENTEAFF.

The gene calls are TRBV7-9 and TRBJ2-7; D not certain. Germline-derived CDR1 and CDR2 are SEHNR and FQNEAQ (reference sequence). The CDR3 has 12 amino acids. V dropped 1 base and J dropped 6 bases, with 7 bases sitting between them. CDR3 residues: CASSLDPSEQYF. CDR3 sequence (DNA): TGTGCCAGCAGCTTAGACCCGTCCGAGCAGTACTTC.

This chain joins TRBV27 and TRBJ2-1; D gene uncertain. With 3 bases removed from V and 6 bases from J, the gap between germline ends came to 15 bases. The V gene's germline CDR1 is MNHEY and CDR2 SMNVEV (reference sequence). CDR3 length equals 15 residues. CDR3 loop: CASSFPGRKGNEQFF. The DNA of the CDR3 is TGTGCCAGCAGTTTTCCAGGACGGAAGGGCAATGAGCAGTTCTTC.

This clone was recorded once. V is TRBV9 and J is TRBJ2-5, with TRBD2 matching over 12 bases. CDR3 length: 16 residues. J lost 4 bases, V lost 0 bases, and 4 bases had no gene match. Germline V gives CDR1 SGDLS, CDR2 YYNGEE. The CDR3 protein is CASSVASGRAGETQYF. CDR3 sequence (DNA): TGTGCCAGCAGCGTAGCTAGCGGGAGGGCTGGAGAGACCCAGTACTTC.

The chain combines TRBV28 with TRBJ2-1, with D uncertain. V lost 5 bases to trimming and J lost 2 bases, with 16 bases between them. Germline V lookup: CDR1 MDHEN, CDR2 SYDVKM. The CDR3 sequence is 16 residues long. For the CDR3, the DNA is TGTGCCAGCAGTACGAGACTCGGCAAGCCCTACAATGAGCAGTTCTTC. This gives the protein CASSTRLGKPYNEQFF. Full variable domain (remainder filled in from reference TRBV28 and TRBJ2-1): DVKVTQSSRYLVKRTGEKVFLECVQDMDHENMFWYRQDPGLGLRLIYFSYDVKMKEKGDIPEGYSVSREKKERFSLILESASTNQTSMYLCASSTRLGKPYNEQFFGPGTRLTVL.

The chain recombines TRBV19 with TRBJ1-2; a possible D gene is TRBD1 (5 bases). Looked up from germline, CDR1 is LNHDA and CDR2 is SQIVND (reference sequence). The CDR3 has 15 amino acids. Trimming cost V 5 bases and J 3 bases, with 16 bases left between them. The CDR3 protein is CASSARDRWYYGYTF. CDR3 DNA: TGTGCCAGTAGTGCCCGGGACCGTTGGTACTATGGCTACACCTTC.

V gene TRBV18 combines with J gene TRBJ1-2; D unresolved. The length of the CDR3 is 14 residues. Trimming took off 2 bases at V and 1 base at J, with 8 bases between the two ends. CDR1 and CDR2 (germline): KGHSH, LQKENI. CDR3 sequence: CASSPSVDNYGYTF. The CDR3 DNA follows: TGTGCCAGCTCACCATCAGTGGATAACTATGGCTACACCTTC.

The CDR3 loop reads CASNPGQGFYGYTF. CDR3 nucleotide sequence: TGTGCCAGCAACCCGGGACAGGGTTTCTATGGCTACACCTTC. The chain carries TRBV28 and TRBJ1-2, with 9 positions matching TRBD1. The J segment lost 4 bases and the V segment lost 7 bases, leaving 7 bases of the junction unmatched. CDR3 size: 14 residues. Germline CDR1 reads MDHEN; CDR2 reads SYDVKM.

The chain carries TRBV19 and TRBJ1-1; D is unresolved. CDR3 length: 12 residues. The V gene's germline CDR1 is LNHDA and CDR2 SQIVND (reference sequence). V was shortened by 4 bases and J by 7 bases, with 10 bases between the two germline ends. The CDR3 region is CASSRNQVEAFF. CDR3 coding DNA: TGTGCCAGTAGTAGAAATCAGGTTGAAGCTTTCTTT.

V gene TRBV29-1 combines with J gene TRBJ2-7, with D perhaps given as TRBD1 or TRBD2 (5 bases each). V lost 4 bases and J 7 bases, leaving 17 bases between the germline ends. Germline V gene sequence: CDR1 SQVTM, CDR2 ANQGSEA. This CDR3 region has 13 residues. CDR3 sequence reads: CSVGWGSLGEQYF. The CDR3 DNA reads TGCAGCGTTGGGTGGGGGTCCCTGGGGGAGCAGTACTTC.

The chain joins TRBV28 to TRBJ2-3; a possible D gene is TRBD1 (6 bases). V was trimmed by 6 bases and J by 0 bases, leaving 13 bases between them. This CDR3 region has 15 residues. Looked up from germline, CDR1 is MDHEN and CDR2 is SYDVKM. CDR3 protein: CASSGQKASTDTQYF. The CDR3 DNA follows: TGTGCCAGCAGCGGACAGAAGGCTAGCACAGATACGCAGTATTTT.

V usage is TRBV4-1 and J usage is TRBJ1-2; possible D gene TRBD1, 6 bases. V was clipped by 5 bases and J by 8 bases, with 21 bases between them. The CDR3 runs 15 residues. Germline V gene lookup returns CDR1 MGHRA and CDR2 YSYEKL. This CDR3 reads CASSVGTLALMGYTF. The CDR3 nucleotides are TGCGCCAGCAGCGTTGGGACACTGGCTCTAATGGGCTACACCTTC.

The genes are TRBV6-6 and TRBJ2-2, with D possibly TRBD2 on 6 matching bases. The CDR3 is 14 residues long. Germline CDR1 reads MNHNY; CDR2 reads SVGAGI (reference sequence). With 5 bases removed from V and 5 bases from J, the gap between germline ends came to 12 bases. Written as DNA, the CDR3 is TGTGCCAGCAGTCCGGGGACTGTTACCGGGGAGCTGTTTTTT. As protein: CASSPGTVTGELFF.

This chain connects TRBV15 to TRBJ1-4, with a tentative D call TRBD1 (5 bases). Germline assignment: CDR1 LNHNV and CDR2 YYDKDF (reference sequence). The CDR3 length is 16 residues. V was trimmed by 4 bases and J by 1 base, leaving 13 bases between them. As DNA, the CDR3 is TGTGCCACCAGCACGCCGGGGGGAGGAACTAATGAAAAACTGTTTTTT. Translated, it gives CATSTPGGGTNEKLFF.

Concerning this clone itself: Relative to the germline gene, one junction end is altered; a read error may explain this. V gene TRBV27 combines with J gene TRBJ2-5; the D gene is possibly TRBD1 (6 bases). CDR3 size: 16 residues. CDR1 MNHEY and CDR2 SMNVEV come from the germline V gene (reference sequence). The CDR3 reads CASSQSSSTGQQTQYF. As DNA, the CDR3 is TGTGCCAGCAGTCAATCGTCCTCGACAGGCCAACAGACCCAGTACTTC.

The rearrangement uses TRBV28 and TRBJ1-1; 10 positions agree with TRBD1. V was clipped by 7 bases and J by 4 bases; unmatched bases: 6. Germline-derived CDR1 and CDR2 are MDHEN and SYDVKM. The CDR3 has 14 amino acids. The chain's CDR3 is CASTTTGGLTEAFF. The CDR3 bases are TGTGCCAGCACCACGACAGGGGGCCTCACTGAAGCTTTCTTT.

This clone is a singleton in its sample. The chain recombines TRBV5-1 with TRBJ2-3; 10 bases are a match to TRBD1. V lost 3 bases and J lost 6; bases outside the gene matches: 4. Germline V CDR1 and CDR2: SGHRS, YFSETQ. CDR3 length: 14 amino acids. The CDR3 sequence: CASSSGTGVDTQYF. The CDR3 nucleotides read TGCGCCAGCAGCTCCGGGACAGGGGTTGATACGCAGTATTTT.

The chain couples TRBV4-2 to TRBJ1-1, with D possibly TRBD1 on 5 matching bases. The CDR3 sequence is 18 residues long. The germline CDR1 and CDR2 sequences are LGHNA and YNFKEQ. V gave up 0 bases and J gave up 1 base, with 18 bases separating them. The CDR3 reads CASSQDGPGLIGNTEAFF. The CDR3, as DNA: TGTGCCAGCAGCCAAGACGGGCCAGGGCTGATTGGGAACACTGAAGCTTTCTTT.

The chain carries TRBV7-2 and TRBJ2-2; perhaps TRBD2 as D (5 bases). V lost 1 base and J lost 4, with 7 bases in between. Germline V gene lookup returns CDR1 SGHTA and CDR2 FQGNSA. This CDR3 contains 14 residues. CDR3: CASSLGESTGELFF. The CDR3 DNA reads as TGTGCCAGCAGCTTAGGGGAGAGCACCGGGGAGCTGTTTTTT.

The chain recombines TRBV15 with TRBJ2-1; 9 positions agree with TRBD2. Per the germline V gene, CDR1 is LNHNV and CDR2 is YYDKDF (reference sequence). J was trimmed by 5 bases and V by 3 bases; bases with no gene match: 8. The CDR3 has 16 amino acids. CDR3 loop: CATSRRLAGDDNEQFF. CDR3 bases: TGTGCCACCAGCAGGAGATTAGCGGGGGATGACAATGAGCAGTTCTTC.

The chain links TRBV6-5 to TRBJ2-3; D remains ambiguous. CDR1 and CDR2 from the germline V gene are MNHEY and SVGAGI. The CDR3 covers 13 residues. V gave up 6 bases and J gave up 2 bases, with 9 bases separating them. This chain's CDR3 is CASSPTHTDTQYF. CDR3 sequence (DNA): TGTGCCAGCAGCCCGACCCACACAGATACGCAGTATTTT.

This clone was counted once. The chain recombines TRBV4-1 with TRBJ2-4; D is possibly TRBD1 (5 bases). Trimming left V 1 base short and J 0 bases short, with 22 bases between. This CDR3 has 20 residues. Germline V gene lookup returns CDR1 MGHRA and CDR2 YSYEKL. CDR3 residues: CASSQGFTSTAVTAKNIQYF. The CDR3 DNA sequence: TGCGCCAGCAGCCAAGGTTTTACCTCGACAGCCGTTACAGCCAAAAACATTCAGTACTTC.

V usage is TRBV18 and J usage is TRBJ2-7; 7 nucleotides line up with TRBD1. The CDR3 extends over 14 amino acids. Trimming removed 3 bases from V and 4 bases from J; junction bases left unmatched: 6. Germline V gene data show CDR1 as KGHSH and CDR2 as LQKENI. The CDR3, as DNA: TGTGCCAGCTCACCTTCGGGACAGTTTTACGAGCAGTACTTC. It is translated as CASSPSGQFYEQYF. The full variable domain, rest sourced from reference TRBV18 and TRBJ2-7, is NAGVMQNPRHLVRRRGQEARLRCSPMKGHSHVYWYRQLPEEGLKFMVYLQKENIIDESGMPKERFSAEFPKEGPSILRIQQVVRGDSAAYFCASSPSGQFYEQYFGPGTRLTVT.

This chain's CDR3 is CASSPGTPGMAFF. The CDR3 region has the DNA TGTGCCAGCAGCCCTGGGACTCCGGGTATGGCTTTCTTT. V usage is TRBV14 and J usage is TRBJ1-1, with TRBD1 as a possible D gene (5 bases). Germline V CDR1 and CDR2: SGHDN, FVKESK. The CDR3 extends over 13 amino acids. Trimming pared 4 bases from V and 11 bases from J, leaving 17 bases between.